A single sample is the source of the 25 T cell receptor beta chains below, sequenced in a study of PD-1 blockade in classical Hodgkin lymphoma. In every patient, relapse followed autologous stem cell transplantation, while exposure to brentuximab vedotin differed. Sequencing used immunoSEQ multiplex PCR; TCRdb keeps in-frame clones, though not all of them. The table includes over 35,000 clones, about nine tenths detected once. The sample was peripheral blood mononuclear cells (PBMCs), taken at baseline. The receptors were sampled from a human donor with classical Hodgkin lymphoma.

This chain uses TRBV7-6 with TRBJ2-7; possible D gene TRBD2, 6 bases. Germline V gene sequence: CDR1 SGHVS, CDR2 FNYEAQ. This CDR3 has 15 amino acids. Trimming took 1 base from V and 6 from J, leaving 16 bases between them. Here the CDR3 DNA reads TGTGCCAGCAGCTTAGGTGGGGCTGGGGGAGGCGAGCAGTACTTC. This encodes CASSLGGAGGGEQYF.

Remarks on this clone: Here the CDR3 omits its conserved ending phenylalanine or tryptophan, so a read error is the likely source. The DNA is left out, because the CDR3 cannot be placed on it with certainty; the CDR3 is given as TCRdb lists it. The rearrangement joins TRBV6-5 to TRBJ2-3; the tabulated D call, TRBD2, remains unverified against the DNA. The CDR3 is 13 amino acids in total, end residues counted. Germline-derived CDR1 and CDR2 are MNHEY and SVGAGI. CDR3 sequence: CASSPTGRRGAIL.

The CDR3 protein is CAWSVTVFEQFF. CDR3 in DNA: TGTGCCTGGAGTGTAACGGTGTTTGAGCAGTTCTTC. The gene calls are TRBV30 and TRBJ2-1; D unclear. V shed 0 bases and J shed 9 bases, with 9 bases lying between them. The germline V gene encodes CDR1 GTSNPN and CDR2 SVGIG (reference sequence). CDR3 length: 12 amino acids.

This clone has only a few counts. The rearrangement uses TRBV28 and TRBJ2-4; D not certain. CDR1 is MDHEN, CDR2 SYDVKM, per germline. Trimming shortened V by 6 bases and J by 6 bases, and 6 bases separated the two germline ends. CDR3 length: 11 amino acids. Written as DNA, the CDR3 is TGTGCCAGCAGACATAGAAACATTCAGTACTTC. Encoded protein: CASRHRNIQYF.

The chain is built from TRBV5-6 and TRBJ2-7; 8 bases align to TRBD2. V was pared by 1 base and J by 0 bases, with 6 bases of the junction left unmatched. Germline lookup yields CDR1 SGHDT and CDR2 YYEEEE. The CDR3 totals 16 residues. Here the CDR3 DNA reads TGTGCCAGCAGCTTGCCAAGCGGGGGCCGCTCCTACGAGCAGTACTTC. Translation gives CASSLPSGGRSYEQYF.

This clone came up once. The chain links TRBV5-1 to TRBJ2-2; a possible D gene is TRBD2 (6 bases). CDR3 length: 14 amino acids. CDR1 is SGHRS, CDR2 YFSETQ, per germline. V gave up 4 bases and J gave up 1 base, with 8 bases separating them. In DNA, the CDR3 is TGCGCCAGCAGCGACGGGGGGAACACCGGGGAGCTGTTTTTT. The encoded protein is CASSDGGNTGELFF.

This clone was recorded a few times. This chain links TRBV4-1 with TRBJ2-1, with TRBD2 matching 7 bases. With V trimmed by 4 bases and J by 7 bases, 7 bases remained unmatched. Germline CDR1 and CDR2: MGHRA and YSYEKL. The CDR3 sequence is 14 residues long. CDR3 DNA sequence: TGCGCCAGCAGCCCGGGACTACCAGTTAATGAGCAGTTCTTC. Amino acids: CASSPGLPVNEQFF.

The DNA for the CDR3 is TGTGCCAGCAGTCAGGGGACGGGGGTCTCCTACGAGCAGTACTTC. This sequence encodes CASSQGTGVSYEQYF. This rearrangement joins TRBV27 to TRBJ2-7, with D perhaps TRBD1 or TRBD2 (6 bases each). The CDR3 contains 15 residues. The germline V gene encodes CDR1 MNHEY and CDR2 SMNVEV (reference sequence). Trimming shortened V by 5 bases and J by 0 bases, and 14 bases separated the two germline ends.

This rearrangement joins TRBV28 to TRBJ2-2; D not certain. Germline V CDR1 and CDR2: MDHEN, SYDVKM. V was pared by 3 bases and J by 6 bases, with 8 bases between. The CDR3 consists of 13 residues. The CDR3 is CASSFRRSGELFF. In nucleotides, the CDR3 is TGTGCCAGCAGTTTCAGAAGGTCCGGGGAGCTGTTTTTT.

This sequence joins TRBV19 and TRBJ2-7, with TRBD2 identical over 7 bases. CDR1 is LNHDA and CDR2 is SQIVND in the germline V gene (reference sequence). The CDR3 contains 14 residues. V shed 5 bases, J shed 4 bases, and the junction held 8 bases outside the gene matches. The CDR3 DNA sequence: TGTGCCAGTAGTCGAACGGGACTACCATACGAGCAGTACTTC. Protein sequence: CASSRTGLPYEQYF.

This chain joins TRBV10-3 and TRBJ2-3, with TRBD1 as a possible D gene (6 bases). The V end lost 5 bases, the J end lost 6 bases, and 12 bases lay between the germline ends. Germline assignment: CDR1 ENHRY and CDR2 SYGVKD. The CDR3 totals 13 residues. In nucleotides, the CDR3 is TGTGCCATCAGTACTACAGGGTGGGATACGCAGTATTTT. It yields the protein CAISTTGWDTQYF.

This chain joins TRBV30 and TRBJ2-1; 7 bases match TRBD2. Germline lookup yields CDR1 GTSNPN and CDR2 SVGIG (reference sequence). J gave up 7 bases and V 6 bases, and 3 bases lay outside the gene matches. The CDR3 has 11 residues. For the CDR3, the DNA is TGTGCCTGTCTAGCGGAAAATGAGCAGTTCTTC. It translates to CACLAENEQFF.

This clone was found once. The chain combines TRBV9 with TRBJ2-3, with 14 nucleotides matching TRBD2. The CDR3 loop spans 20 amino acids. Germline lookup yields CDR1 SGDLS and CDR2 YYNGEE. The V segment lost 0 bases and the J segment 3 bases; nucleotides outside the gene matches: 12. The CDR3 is CASSVEGLAGGPVKTDTQYF. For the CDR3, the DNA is TGTGCCAGCAGCGTAGAAGGACTAGCGGGGGGCCCTGTCAAAACAGATACGCAGTATTTT.

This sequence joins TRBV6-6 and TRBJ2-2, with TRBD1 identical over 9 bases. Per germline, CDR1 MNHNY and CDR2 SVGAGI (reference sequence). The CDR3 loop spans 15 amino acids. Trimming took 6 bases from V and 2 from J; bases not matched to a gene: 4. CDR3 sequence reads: CASRKTGGNTGELFF. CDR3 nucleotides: TGTGCCAGCAGAAAAACAGGGGGCAACACCGGGGAGCTGTTTTTT.

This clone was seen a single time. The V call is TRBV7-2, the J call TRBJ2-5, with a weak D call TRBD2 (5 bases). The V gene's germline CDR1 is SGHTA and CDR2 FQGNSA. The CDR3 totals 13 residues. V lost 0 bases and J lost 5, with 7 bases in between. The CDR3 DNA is TGTGCCAGCAGCTTAGCGTCGGGGGAGACCCAGTACTTC. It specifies CASSLASGETQYF.

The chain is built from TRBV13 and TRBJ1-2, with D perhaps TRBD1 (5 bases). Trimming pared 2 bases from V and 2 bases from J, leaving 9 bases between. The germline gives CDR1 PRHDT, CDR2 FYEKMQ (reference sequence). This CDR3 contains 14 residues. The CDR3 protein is CASSLTGWNYGYTF. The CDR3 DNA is TGTGCCAGCAGCTTAACAGGCTGGAACTATGGCTACACCTTC.

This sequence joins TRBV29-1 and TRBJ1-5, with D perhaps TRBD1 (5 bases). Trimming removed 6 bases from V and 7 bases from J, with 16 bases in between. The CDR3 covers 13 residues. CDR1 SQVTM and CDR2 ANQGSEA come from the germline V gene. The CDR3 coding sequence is TGCAGCGTGGCCATAGGGGCAGAACAGCCCCAGCATTTT. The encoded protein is CSVAIGAEQPQHF. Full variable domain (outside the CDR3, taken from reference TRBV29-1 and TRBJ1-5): SAVISQKPSRDICQRGTSLTIQCQVDSQVTMMFWYRQQPGQSLTLIATANQGSEATYESGFVIDKFPISRPNLTFSTLTVSNMSPEDSSIYLCSVAIGAEQPQHFGDGTRLSIL.

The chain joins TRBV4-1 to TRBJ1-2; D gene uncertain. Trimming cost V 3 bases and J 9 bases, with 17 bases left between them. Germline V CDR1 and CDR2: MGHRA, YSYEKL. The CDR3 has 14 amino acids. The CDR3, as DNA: TGCGCCAGCAGCCAGGCTAGGAGGGTGGCTCGCTACACCTTC. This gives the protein CASSQARRVARYTF.

The CDR3 DNA follows: TGTGCCAGCAGGTCACTCCAGGGGGCGTCAACCGGGGAGCTGTTTTTT. Translated: CASRSLQGASTGELFF. J is TRBJ2-2 and V is TRBV11-2; 8 bases line up with TRBD1. Germline V CDR1 and CDR2: SGHAT, FQNNGV. There are 16 residues in the CDR3. The V segment lost 6 bases and the J segment 5 bases; nucleotides outside the gene matches: 11.

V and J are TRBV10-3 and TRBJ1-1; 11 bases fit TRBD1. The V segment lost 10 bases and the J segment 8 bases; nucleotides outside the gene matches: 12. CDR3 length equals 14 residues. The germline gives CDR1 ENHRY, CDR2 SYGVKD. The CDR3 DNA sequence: TGTGCCACCAACCCGGGACAGGGGGTTTTAGAAGCTTTCTTT. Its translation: CATNPGQGVLEAFF.

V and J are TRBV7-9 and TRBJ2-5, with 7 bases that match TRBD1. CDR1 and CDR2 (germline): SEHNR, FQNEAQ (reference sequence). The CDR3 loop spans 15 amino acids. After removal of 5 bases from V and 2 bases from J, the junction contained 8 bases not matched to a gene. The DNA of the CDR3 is TGTGCCAGCAGCCCGGGACAGAGGATACAAGAGACCCAGTACTTC. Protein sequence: CASSPGQRIQETQYF.

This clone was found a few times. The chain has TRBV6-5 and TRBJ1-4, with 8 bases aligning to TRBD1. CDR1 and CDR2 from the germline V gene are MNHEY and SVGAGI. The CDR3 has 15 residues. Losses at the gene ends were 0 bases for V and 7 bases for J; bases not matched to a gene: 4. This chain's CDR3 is CASSYSGRGLEKLFF. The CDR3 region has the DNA TGTGCCAGCAGTTACTCAGGCAGGGGGCTTGAAAAACTGTTTTTT.

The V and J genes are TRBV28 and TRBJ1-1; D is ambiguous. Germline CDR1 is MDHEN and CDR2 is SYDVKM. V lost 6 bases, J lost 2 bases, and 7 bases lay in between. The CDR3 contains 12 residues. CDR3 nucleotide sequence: TGTGCCAGCAGGATTGGAAACACTGAAGCTTTCTTT. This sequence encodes CASRIGNTEAFF. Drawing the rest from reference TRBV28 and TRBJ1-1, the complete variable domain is DVKVTQSSRYLVKRTGEKVFLECVQDMDHENMFWYRQDPGLGLRLIYFSYDVKMKEKGDIPEGYSVSREKKERFSLILESASTNQTSMYLCASRIGNTEAFFGQGTRLTVV.

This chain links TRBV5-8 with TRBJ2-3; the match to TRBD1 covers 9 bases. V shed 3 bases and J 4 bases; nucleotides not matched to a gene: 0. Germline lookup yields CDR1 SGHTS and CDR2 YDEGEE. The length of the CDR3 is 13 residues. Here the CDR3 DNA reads TGTGCCAGCAGCTGGGACAGGGCAGATACGCAGTATTTT. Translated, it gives CASSWDRADTQYF.

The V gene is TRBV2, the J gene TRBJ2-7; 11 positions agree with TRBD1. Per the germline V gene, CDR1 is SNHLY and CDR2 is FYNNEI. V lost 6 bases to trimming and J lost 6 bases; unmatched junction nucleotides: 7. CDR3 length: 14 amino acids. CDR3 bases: TGTGCCAGCAGATCCTCCGGGACAGGGGGCGAGCAGTACTTC. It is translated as CASRSSGTGGEQYF. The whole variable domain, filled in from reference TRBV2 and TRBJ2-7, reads EPEVTQTPSHQVTQMGQEVILRCVPISNHLYFYWYRQILGQKVEFLVSFYNNEISEKSEIFDDQFSVERPDGSNFTLKIRSTKLEDSAMYFCASRSSGTGGEQYFGPGTRLTVT.